This T cell receptor (beta chain) was profiled in a study of read filtering for tumor transcriptome and immune sequencing. As for the study in general: The cohort had over 16 men and about 15 women aged about 47 to 80, mean roughly 66 years.

Study findings and constraints: Sorted CD138-negative bone marrow cells were not purified T cells. RNA-seq captured clonotypes less deeply and reliably than IR-seq.

This clonotype was detected only a few times. Antigen: not known. Being one base from a much bigger clone, this may be a read error. This library used roughly 400 ng RNA and molecular barcoded adaptors spanning alpha/delta and beta/gamma chains. One entry per CDR3 protein results from TCRdb running MiXCR on the reads. The sample records fewer than 45,000 distinct CDR3 sequences, around an eighth being singletons. This CDR3 has 14 amino acids. Germline V gives CDR1 MNHEY, CDR2 SMNVEV (reference sequence). The rearrangement joins TRBV27 to TRBJ1-1, with D perhaps matching TRBD1 (6 bases). This TCR came from a donor older than 35 with multiple myeloma. The specimen sequenced was a population of CD138-negative cells sorted from bone marrow. As DNA, the CDR3 is TGTGCCAGCAGTTTACAGGGGAGAAAGACTGAAGCTCTCTTT. This gives the protein CASSLQGRKTEALF.